The clone carrying this TCR beta chain was seen repeatedly, ten times or more. Antigen specificity is unknown. The sample originates from a study of glioma-infiltrating T cells. CDR3 size: 15 residues. V dropped 6 bases and J dropped 0 bases, with 12 bases sitting between them. Germline assignment: CDR1 MNHNS and CDR2 SASEGT. The iRepertoire nested amplicon-rescue multiplex PCR amplified TCR alpha and beta CDR3s from RNA. MiXCR, applied by TCRdb to the multiplex PCR reads, yields one record per CDR3 protein. The sample consists of roughly 100,000 distinct CDR3 sequences, around 31% of them appearing once. Overall study results and limits: Above-expected tissue-blood divergence occurred in all gliomas, most in low-grade ones. Very few CDR3 sequences were shared between tissue and blood.

V and J are TRBV6-1 and TRBJ1-3, with a tentative D call TRBD1 (6 bases). This clonotype was obtained from a human donor with low-grade glioma or glioblastoma, undergoing nonglioma brain surgery, or in good health (not recorded which). Input material: glioma tissue, nonneoplastic brain tissue, or PBMCs (not recorded which). In DNA, the CDR3 is TGTGCCAGCAGACGGGACACGAGCTCTGGAAACACCATATATTTT. It is translated as CASRRDTSSGNTIYF.